The present entry profiles one T cell receptor (beta chain) with its context. The data belong to a study of cytomegalovirus exposure and HLA in healthy donors. Use of 60 Vbeta and 13 Jbeta primers characterized the PCR. Sequenced by immunoSEQ multiplex PCR; TCRdb stores in-frame clones only, minus some. Here the sample table reports about 74,000 clones. Per germline, CDR1 LNHDA and CDR2 SQIVND (reference sequence). V trimming: 3 bases; J trimming: 7 bases; junction bases outside the gene matches: 11. This CDR3 is 17 amino acids long. The sequencing input was PBMCs. This TCR was sampled from a female donor in good health and CMV-seropositive. The V call is TRBV19, the J call TRBJ1-5; 11 nucleotides line up with TRBD1. The CDR3 here is CASSMSPLGQGGQPQHF. The CDR3 DNA follows: TGTGCCAGTAGTATGTCCCCATTGGGACAGGGGGGGCAGCCCCAGCATTTT.